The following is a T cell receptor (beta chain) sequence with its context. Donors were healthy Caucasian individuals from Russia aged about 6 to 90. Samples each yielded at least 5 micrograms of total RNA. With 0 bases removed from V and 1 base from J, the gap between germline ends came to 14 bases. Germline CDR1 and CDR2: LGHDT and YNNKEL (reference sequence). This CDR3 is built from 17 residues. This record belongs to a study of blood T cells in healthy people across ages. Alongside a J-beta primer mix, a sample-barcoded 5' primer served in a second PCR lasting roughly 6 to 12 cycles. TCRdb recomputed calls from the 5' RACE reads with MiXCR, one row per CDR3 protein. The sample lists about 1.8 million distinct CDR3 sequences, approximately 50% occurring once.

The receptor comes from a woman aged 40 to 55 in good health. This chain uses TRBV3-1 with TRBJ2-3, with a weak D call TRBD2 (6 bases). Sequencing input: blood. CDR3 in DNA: TGTGCCAGCAGCCAAGATGGGGGGACTGTACGCACAGATACGCAGTATTTT. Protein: CASSQDGGTVRTDTQYF.